This T cell receptor beta chain was observed in a study of shared clonotypes between healthy human individuals. CD8 cells classed as naive were CD45RO-negative and positively selected for CCR7, excluding terminally differentiated effector memory CD45RA+ cells. Clones were read by immunoSEQ multiplex PCR, and TCRdb kept only the in-frame ones, dropping some. The sample holds roughly 2,000,000 clones, around 95% seen once. CDR1 SEHNR and CDR2 FQNEAQ come from the germline V gene (reference sequence). The length of the CDR3 is 16 residues. V shed 4 bases, J shed 3 bases, and the junction held 8 bases outside the gene matches.

The gene calls are TRBV7-9 and TRBJ2-7; 11 bases fit TRBD1. The source of this sequence is a man younger than 35 in good health. Some clones in this sample may be carry-over from other donors' samples. Sequencing used naive CD8+ T cells from PBMCs. CDR3 sequence reads: CASSYPAGTGGYEQYF. In DNA form, the CDR3 reads TGTGCCAGCAGCTACCCCGCCGGGACAGGGGGCTACGAGCAGTACTTC.